Listed here are 16 T cell receptor beta chains from one sample, sequenced in a study of shared clonotypes between healthy human individuals. The naive CD8 subset, CD45RO-negative cells positively selected for CCR7, excluded terminally differentiated effector memory CD45RA+ cells. Generated by immunoSEQ multiplex PCR, the TCRdb table keeps only in-frame clones and is missing some. The data contain some 2,100,000 clones, around 93% of them seen just once; the ten biggest clones take up 1.5% to 2%. The sequenced material came from naive CD8+ T cells from PBMCs. These receptors all come from a man aged 18 to 29 in good health. Some clones in this sample may be carry-over from other donors' samples.

The chain has TRBV29-1 and TRBJ2-1; D call uncertain. The CDR3 runs to 15 residues. CDR1 and CDR2 (germline): SQVTM, ANQGSEA. The V and J ends lost 0 bases and 0 bases respectively, with 9 bases between them. CDR3 sequence: CSVEDPANSYNEQFF. The CDR3 DNA sequence: TGCAGCGTTGAAGATCCAGCGAACTCCTACAATGAGCAGTTCTTC.

Comment on this clone: The sample has other DNA sequences that encode this CDR3 too. This chain joins TRBV4-1 and TRBJ2-1; TRBD1 matches 10 bases. Germline-derived CDR1 and CDR2 are MGHRA and YSYEKL. This CDR3 is built from 15 residues. The V segment lost 8 bases and the J segment 2 bases; nucleotides outside the gene matches: 6. Here the CDR3 DNA reads TGCGCCAGCGGTTCAGACAGGGGGCCCTACAATGAGCAGTTCTTC. Protein product: CASGSDRGPYNEQFF.

The V and J genes are TRBV9 and TRBJ2-5; 7 bases match TRBD2. The V gene end was trimmed by 3 bases and the J gene end by 0 bases; junction bases not matched to a gene: 11. This CDR3 has 17 residues. The V gene's germline CDR1 is SGDLS and CDR2 YYNGEE. CDR3 DNA: TGTGCCAGCAGCGCGAACCTGGGACTACCCTACCAAGAGACCCAGTACTTC. The encoded protein is CASSANLGLPYQETQYF.

On this clone: Within the sample, other DNA sequences also encode this same CDR3. The V and J genes are TRBV27 and TRBJ2-6, with D tentatively TRBD2 (5 bases). V gave up 0 bases and J gave up 3 bases, with 9 bases separating them. Germline CDR1 and CDR2: MNHEY and SMNVEV (reference sequence). The length of the CDR3 is 16 residues. CDR3 bases: TGTGCCAGCAGTTTATCACCGGGGAGTGGGGCCAACGTCCTGACTTTC. Translation: CASSLSPGSGANVLTF. The full variable domain, in which reference TRBV27 and TRBJ2-6 provide the parts outside the CDR3, is EAQVTQNPRYLITVTGKKLTVTCSQNMNHEYMSWYRQDPGLGLRQIYYSMNVEVTDKGDVPEGYKVSRKEKRNFPLILESPSPNQTSLYFCASSLSPGSGANVLTFGAGSRLTVL.

The CDR3, as DNA: TGCAGCGTTGAAGATCAGGGACAGGGCCTTTCGTTTGAGCAGTTCTTC. Encoded protein: CSVEDQGQGLSFEQFF. This chain connects TRBV29-1 to TRBJ2-1; TRBD1 aligns across 9 bases. V dropped 0 bases and J dropped 9; count of bases not matched to a gene: 12. Per germline, CDR1 SQVTM and CDR2 ANQGSEA. The CDR3 spans 16 residues.

This clone came up once. The chain has TRBV4-3 and TRBJ2-7; either TRBD1 or TRBD2 may fit D (6 bases each). Per germline, CDR1 LGHNA and CDR2 YSLEER. Trimming shortened V by 0 bases and J by 2 bases, and 11 bases separated the two germline ends. This CDR3 spans 15 amino acids. CDR3 bases: TGCGCCAGCAGCCAAGATCGGGGGCCCCCCTACGAGCAGTACTTC. The encoded protein is CASSQDRGPPYEQYF.

The gene calls are TRBV27 and TRBJ2-7, with D uncertain. The germline CDR1 and CDR2 sequences are MNHEY and SMNVEV (reference sequence). The CDR3 totals 15 residues. Trimming pared 6 bases from V and 6 bases from J, leaving 21 bases between. CDR3 loop: CASSPRNSLTSEQYF. CDR3 coding DNA: TGTGCCAGCAGCCCCAGAAATAGCCTCACCTCCGAGCAGTACTTC.

The chain combines TRBV28 with TRBJ1-4, with 8 bases identical to TRBD1. The CDR3 covers 15 residues. Unmatched junction bases numbered 9, after V lost 5 bases and J lost 7 bases. CDR1 and CDR2 from the germline V gene are MDHEN and SYDVKM. The CDR3 loop is CASSELTGVGEKLFF. As DNA, the CDR3 is TGTGCCAGCAGTGAGTTGACAGGGGTCGGTGAAAAACTGTTTTTT.

The rearrangement links TRBV18 to TRBJ2-7; D is ambiguous. The V gene lost 3 bases and the J gene lost 5 bases, with 8 bases spanning the gap. The CDR3 has 12 residues. The V gene's germline CDR1 is KGHSH and CDR2 LQKENI. CDR3 amino acids: CASSPASNEQYF. CDR3 nucleotides: TGTGCCAGCTCACCGGCGTCTAACGAGCAGTACTTC.

V is TRBV19 and J is TRBJ1-1; D may be TRBD1 (5 bases). CDR1 LNHDA and CDR2 SQIVND come from the germline V gene (reference sequence). Trimming removed 5 bases at V and 1 base at J, with 14 bases between. The CDR3 contains 15 residues. CDR3 bases: TGTGCCAGTAGTCTCCGGGACGGGGGGAACACTGAAGCTTTCTTT. It is translated as CASSLRDGGNTEAFF.

The J gene is TRBJ2-1, the V gene TRBV27; 12 nucleotides agree with TRBD2. CDR3 length: 16 amino acids. Per the germline V gene, CDR1 is MNHEY and CDR2 is SMNVEV (reference sequence). Trimming took 4 bases from V and 10 from J; bases not matched to a gene: 11. The CDR3 coding sequence is TGTGCCAGCAGTTATTCAGGGGCTAGCGGGAGGGCCGAGCAGTTCTTC. It translates to CASSYSGASGRAEQFF.

V and J are TRBV4-1 and TRBJ2-7; possible D gene TRBD2, 6 bases. The germline V gene has CDR1 MGHRA and CDR2 YSYEKL. The V end was cut by 0 bases, the J end by 6 bases, with 9 bases between. The CDR3 extends over 13 amino acids. The CDR3 spells CASSQDRRVEQYF. The CDR3 DNA follows: TGCGCCAGCAGCCAAGATCGGAGGGTCGAGCAGTACTTC.

The chain uses TRBV7-9 and TRBJ2-5; 7 bases fit TRBD2. The length of the CDR3 is 17 residues. The V gene end was trimmed by 5 bases and the J gene end by 4 bases; junction bases not matched to a gene: 16. CDR1 is SEHNR and CDR2 is FQNEAQ in the germline V gene (reference sequence). CDR3 coding DNA: TGTGCCAGCAGCCCACCCCGATGGGGGGGAATCGGAGAGACCCAGTACTTC. Amino acid sequence: CASSPPRWGGIGETQYF.

The chain links TRBV15 to TRBJ1-5; D not certain. Trimming pared 3 bases from V and 4 bases from J, leaving 10 bases between. Germline assignment: CDR1 LNHNV and CDR2 YYDKDF (reference sequence). The CDR3 runs to 14 residues. The CDR3 nucleotides are TGTGCCACCAGCAGCCTTTTAGGGAATCAGCCCCAGCATTTT. Amino acids: CATSSLLGNQPQHF.

The chain is built from TRBV4-1 and TRBJ2-7; 7 nucleotides match TRBD2. The CDR3 loop spans 16 amino acids. The germline V gene has CDR1 MGHRA and CDR2 YSYEKL. V dropped 2 bases and J dropped 2; count of bases not matched to a gene: 9. The CDR3 here is CASSQPGRAPAYEQYF. The CDR3, as DNA: TGCGCCAGCAGCCAACCGGGGAGGGCTCCAGCCTACGAGCAGTACTTC.

The rearrangement joins TRBV19 to TRBJ2-7; either TRBD1 or TRBD2 may fit D (5 bases each). The germline V gene has CDR1 LNHDA and CDR2 SQIVND (reference sequence). V lost 6 bases and J 0 bases, leaving 15 bases between the germline ends. This CDR3 contains 15 residues. The CDR3 sequence is CASRTGAQSSYEQYF. CDR3 nucleotides: TGTGCCAGTAGAACCGGGGCCCAGAGCTCCTACGAGCAGTACTTC.